The clone carrying this TCR beta chain was counted between two and nine times. Its antigen is unknown. With V trimmed by 5 bases and J by 4 bases, 4 bases remained unmatched. The CDR3 sequence is 13 residues long. The germline CDR1 and CDR2 sequences are PRHDT and FYEKMQ (reference sequence). Via MiXCR, TCRdb re-called the 5' RACE reads, giving one row per CDR3 protein. The sample has 45,000 to 55,000 distinct CDR3 sequences; around 25% are singletons. Study conclusions and caveats: Tumor Treg TCRs overlapped most with tumor naive CD4+ cells.

Sequenced input: tumor-infiltrating naive CD4+ T cells sorted from the breast tumor. Documented subset: naive CD4+ T cells, CD4+CD45RA+CD25-. The TCR comes from a female donor with breast cancer. This rearrangement joins TRBV13 to TRBJ2-5; TRBD1 agrees at 7 bases. CDR3: CASSPRQGETQYF. The CDR3 bases are TGTGCCAGCAGCCCCAGACAGGGAGAGACCCAGTACTTC.